Below, 18 T cell receptor beta chains from the same sample are listed, as sequenced in a study of CXCR3-negative and CXCR3-positive naive CD8 T cells. These receptors' antigens are unknown. The study made its TRB cDNA libraries by 5' RACE, adding UMI labels. TCRdb reprocessed the 5' RACE reads and keeps a single row for each CDR3 protein, giving no DNA. This listing includes tens of thousands of distinct CDR3 sequences. Study conclusions and caveats: CXCR3-positive naive cells had more hydrophobic TRB CDR3s than CXCR3-negative naive cells.

Sequenced sample: naive CXCR3+ CD8+ T cells from blood. Subset described: CD45RO-CCR7+CD27+CD95- naive CD8+ T cells expressing CXCR3 (TNR3+). Receptor source: a human donor in good health. Some clones in this sample may be carry-over from other donors' samples.

This CDR3 is CASSRDRDVLYEQYF. The chain is built from TRBV5-1 and TRBJ2-7; TCRdb names TRBD1, which stays unverified in the absence of DNA. Germline V gene lookup returns CDR1 SGHRS and CDR2 YFSETQ. The CDR3 covers 15 residues. The full variable domain, with the rest looked up from reference TRBV5-1 and TRBJ2-7, is KAGVTQTPRYLIKTRGQQVTLSCSPISGHRSVSWYQQTPGQGLQFLFEYFSETQRNKGNFPGRFSGRQFSNSRSEMNVSTLELGDSALYLCASSRDRDVLYEQYFGPGTRLTVT.

The rearrangement uses TRBV15 and TRBJ2-7; TCRdb's assignment of TRBD1 cannot be checked, as there is no DNA. CDR1 and CDR2 (germline): LNHNV, YYDKDF (reference sequence). This CDR3 is 15 amino acids long. The CDR3 here is CATSSRKRDVYEQYF. Using reference TRBV15 and TRBJ2-7 for the parts outside the CDR3, the full variable domain is DAMVIQNPRYQVTQFGKPVTLSCSQTLNHNVMYWYQQKSSQAPKLLFHYYDKDFNNEADTPDNFQSRRPNTSFCFLDIRSPGLGDTAMYLCATSSRKRDVYEQYFGPGTRLTVT.

V usage is TRBV29-1 and J usage is TRBJ2-3; TCRdb returns TRBD2, unconfirmable since there is no DNA. Germline-derived CDR1 and CDR2 are SQVTM and ANQGSEA. This CDR3 has 15 amino acids. The chain's CDR3 is CSVAPGEGGTDTQYF.

V is TRBV6-1 and J is TRBJ2-5. This CDR3 is 15 amino acids long. Germline values: CDR1 MNHNS, CDR2 SASEGT. CDR3 in amino acids: CASSPIVRDQETQYF.

The chain joins TRBV5-1 to TRBJ2-7; TCRdb outputs TRBD1, but without DNA this stays unchecked. Germline V lookup: CDR1 SGHRS, CDR2 YFSETQ. The CDR3 covers 14 residues. CDR3: CASSLGQGSNEQYF.

V usage is TRBV20-1 and J usage is TRBJ2-1; checking the TCRdb D call of TRBD1 is not possible without DNA. Looked up from germline, CDR1 is DFQATT and CDR2 is SNEGSKA (reference sequence). This CDR3 region has 15 residues. This chain's CDR3 is CSARDTSGGAHEQFF.

The rearrangement uses TRBV14 and TRBJ2-5. Germline lookup yields CDR1 SGHDN and CDR2 FVKESK. The CDR3 has 12 residues. CDR3 loop: CASSQELETQYF.

The chain recombines TRBV15 with TRBJ2-1; the D call from TCRdb, TRBD1, cannot be confirmed without DNA. The CDR3 length is 14 residues. The germline CDR1 and CDR2 sequences are LNHNV and YYDKDF (reference sequence). CDR3 sequence: CATSSTGGWDEQFF.

This CDR3 reads CASTGRPSTDTQYF. The V call is TRBV28, the J call TRBJ2-3; with no DNA, the TCRdb D assignment of TRBD1 cannot be verified. Germline CDR1 and CDR2: MDHEN and SYDVKM. This CDR3 has 14 amino acids. Combining the CDR3 with reference TRBV28 and TRBJ2-3 gives the whole variable domain DVKVTQSSRYLVKRTGEKVFLECVQDMDHENMFWYRQDPGLGLRLIYFSYDVKMKEKGDIPEGYSVSREKKERFSLILESASTNQTSMYLCASTGRPSTDTQYFGPGTRLTVL.

The V call is TRBV6-2 or TRBV6-3, the J call TRBJ1-6; TCRdb outputs TRBD1, but without DNA this stays unchecked. Per germline, CDR1 MNHEY and CDR2 SVGEGT. This CDR3 comprises 16 residues. This chain's CDR3 is CASTEPRDSYNSPLHF.

This chain connects TRBV24-1 to TRBJ1-1. The CDR3 loop spans 12 amino acids. Germline assignment: CDR1 KGHDR and CDR2 SFDVKD. The CDR3 sequence is CATSDRPGEAFF.

This rearrangement joins TRBV27 to TRBJ2-3. There are 12 residues in the CDR3. The germline CDR1 and CDR2 sequences are MNHEY and SMNVEV (reference sequence). This chain's CDR3 is CASSLWGDTQYF.

The genes are TRBV21-1 and TRBJ2-3; lacking DNA, the TRBD2 call made by TCRdb goes unchecked. TRBV21-1 is a pseudogene. The CDR3 totals 16 residues. The CDR3 sequence is CASSKSLRRALDTQYF.

The chain has TRBV28 and TRBJ2-5. Germline lookup yields CDR1 MDHEN and CDR2 SYDVKM. This CDR3 contains 12 residues. The CDR3 here is CASSLSEETQYF.

This chain joins TRBV7-2 and TRBJ1-1; the D gene TCRdb calls, TRBD1, cannot be checked with no DNA. The CDR3 covers 16 residues. CDR1 and CDR2 (germline): SGHTA, FQGNSA. The CDR3 loop is CASSLRAGIFDTEAFF. Drawing the rest from reference TRBV7-2 and TRBJ1-1, the complete variable domain is GAGVSQSPSNKVTEKGKDVELRCDPISGHTALYWYRQSLGQGLEFLIYFQGNSAPDKSGLPSDRFSAERTGGSVSTLTIQRTQQEDSAVYLCASSLRAGIFDTEAFFGQGTRLTVV.

The chain recombines TRBV12-3 or TRBV12-4 with TRBJ2-2; checking the TCRdb D call of TRBD1 is not possible without DNA. CDR3 length: 13 amino acids. The CDR3 loop is CASSSGRDRELFF.

The chain links TRBV27 to TRBJ1-1; as DNA is missing, the TRBD1 call by TCRdb cannot be tested. Per germline, CDR1 MNHEY and CDR2 SMNVEV (reference sequence). This CDR3 has 13 amino acids. CDR3: CASSLAGGAGAFF.

V usage is TRBV29-1 and J usage is TRBJ2-7; with no DNA, the TCRdb D assignment of TRBD1 cannot be verified. Germline assignment: CDR1 SQVTM and CDR2 ANQGSEA. The CDR3 is made up of 13 amino acids. The CDR3 here is CSVEGGSAYEQYF.